This is a list of T cell receptor beta chains from one sample in a study of shared clonotypes between healthy human individuals. TCRdb's table, derived via immunoSEQ multiplex PCR, lists solely in-frame clones and lacks some. Of some 2,100,000 clones listed, just over 90% were seen once; the top ten hold 1.7%. The sequencing input was naive CD8+ T cells from PBMCs. The receptors here all came from a man between 18 and 35 years old in good health. Some clones in this sample may be carry-over from other donors' samples. Both conserved end residues are part of each CDR3. D genes are given only for firm matches. Clone size is not always given. Where it is, it says once, few, many or a class for expanded clones.

v_call	clone_size	d_call	j_call	cdr3_nt	cdr3_aa
TRBV29-1	few	TRBD1	TRBJ1-2	TGCAGCGTCGGGACAGGAGCATTAGGCTACACCTTC	CSVGTGALGYTF
TRBV9	-	-	TRBJ2-2	TGTGCCAGCAGCGTAGAAGGGGCTACGAACACCGGGGAGCTGTTTTTT	CASSVEGATNTGELFF
TRBV19	-	TRBD1	TRBJ1-2	TGTGCCAGTAGTGGACAGGTGACAGCTAACTATGGCTACACCTTC	CASSGQVTANYGYTF
TRBV27	-	TRBD2	TRBJ2-7	TGTGCCAGCAGTGGGACTAGCGGCTACGAGCAGTACTTC	CASSGTSGYEQYF
TRBV5-1	once	-	TRBJ2-3	TGCGCCAGCAGCTTGGACCCCAGATACACTAGCACAGATACGCAGTATTTT	CASSLDPRYTSTDTQYF
TRBV11-2	-	-	TRBJ2-7	TGTGCCAGCAGCTTAGGGTTCCACGAGCAGTACTTC	CASSLGFHEQYF
TRBV19	once	TRBD1	TRBJ2-5	TGTGCCAGTAGGCAAAAGGACAGGTTGGAGACCCAGTACTTC	CASRQKDRLETQYF
TRBV9	-	TRBD1	TRBJ2-7	TGTGCCAGCAGCGTAGTTCCAGGGGGAGCCTACGAGCAGTACTTC	CASSVVPGGAYEQYF
TRBV4-2	-	-	TRBJ2-7	TGTGCCAGCAGCCAAGTTGGTACTAGCCTTAACTCCTACGAGCAGTACTTC	CASSQVGTSLNSYEQYF
TRBV9	once	-	TRBJ2-2	TGTGCCAGCAGCGTAGTTCAGAACACCGGGGAGCTGTTTTTT	CASSVVQNTGELFF
TRBV28	-	-	TRBJ2-7	TGTGCCAGCAGTCACCTCGGGGGAGCAGGCGAGCAGTACTTC	CASSHLGGAGEQYF
TRBV5-4	-	-	TRBJ2-3	TGTGCCAGCAGCCTTGAACCAGATACGCAGTATTTT	CASSLEPDTQYF
TRBV11-2	few	TRBD1	TRBJ1-1	TGTGCCAGCAGCCTATCCGGGACAGTGAACACTGAAGCTTTCTTT	CASSLSGTVNTEAFF
TRBV6-1	-	-	TRBJ1-5	TGTGCCAGCAGTGAATACCAGGGGACTGTTCACCAGCCCCAGCATTTT	CASSEYQGTVHQPQHF
TRBV7-9	-	-	TRBJ2-5	TGTGCCAGCAGCAAGAAGGCGGGTCTGAAAAGCCAAGAGACCCAGTACTTC	CASSKKAGLKSQETQYF
TRBV11-2	-	-	TRBJ1-1	TGTGCCAGCAGCTTAGCAAGGGGAAGGAACACTGAAGCTTTCTTT	CASSLARGRNTEAFF
TRBV15	once	TRBD2	TRBJ2-1	TGTGCCGTGCGACTAGCGGGATTATACGGTGAGCAGTTCTTC	CAVRLAGLYGEQFF
TRBV19	-	-	TRBJ2-7	TGTGCCAGTAGTATTTCCGGGACAAACCCCTACGAGCAGTACTTC	CASSISGTNPYEQYF
TRBV7-9	-	-	TRBJ2-3	TGTGCCAGCAGCTTAGGGGTCGGCACAGATACGCAGTATTTT	CASSLGVGTDTQYF
TRBV4-2	-	TRBD1	TRBJ1-5	TGTGCCAGCAGCCAATCAACAGGGGGCTACAATCAGCCCCAGCATTTT	CASSQSTGGYNQPQHF
TRBV9	-	-	TRBJ2-1	TGTGCCAGCAGCTCACCCTACAATGAGCAGTTCTTC	CASSSPYNEQFF
TRBV11-2	-	TRBD2	TRBJ2-3	TGTGCCAGCAGCTTAGATCGGGAGGGTCGCGGCACAGATACGCAGTATTTT	CASSLDREGRGTDTQYF
TRBV7-9	-	TRBD1	TRBJ1-1	TGTGCCAGCAGCTTCGCAGGGGGGATGGGATCTGAAGCTTTCTTT	CASSFAGGMGSEAFF
TRBV6-4	-	-	TRBJ2-7	TGTGCCAGCCTTGACCCGGTGGGGTTCCCACGGGGTTACGAGCAGTACTTC	CASLDPVGFPRGYEQYF
TRBV28	-	-	TRBJ2-6	TGTGCCAGCAGCATAGGAGGACTGGGCTCTGGGGCCAACGTCCTGACTTTC	CASSIGGLGSGANVLTF
TRBV5-1	-	-	TRBJ2-3	TGCGCCAGCAGCTTTGGTCGGAGAAGCACAGATACGCAGTATTTT	CASSFGRRSTDTQYF
TRBV27	-	-	TRBJ1-1	TGTGCCAGCAGTTTATTGGGGACTACAGGGCTTCCCATGAACACTGAAGCTTTCTTT	CASSLLGTTGLPMNTEAFF
TRBV28	-	TRBD1	TRBJ1-1	TGTGCCAGCAGACCCCTCACGGGACAGGGGAACACTGAAGCTTTCTTT	CASRPLTGQGNTEAFF
TRBV11-2	-	TRBD1	TRBJ2-5	TGTGCCAGCAGCACCGGGACAGGGGGCCCGGAGACCCAGTACTTC	CASSTGTGGPETQYF
TRBV21-1	-	-	TRBJ2-5	TGTGCCAGCAGCCAACCAGGGACCCGGGGCAATCAAAACCAAGAGACCCAGTACTTC	CASSQPGTRGNQNQETQYF
TRBV10-3	-	-	TRBJ2-7	TGTGCCATCAGTGAGTCCCGGGGTTTAGTCGAGCAGTACTTC	CAISESRGLVEQYF
TRBV4-1	-	TRBD1	TRBJ1-5	TGCGCCAGCAGCCCAGGTGGGCACCGGACAGGCTCCAATCAGCCCCAGCATTTT	CASSPGGHRTGSNQPQHF
TRBV4-1	once	-	TRBJ2-7	TGCGCCAGCAGCCAAGGACACAGGGTGTTCGAGCAGTACTTC	CASSQGHRVFEQYF
TRBV5-1	-	-	TRBJ2-1	TGCGCCAGCAGCTTCGGAGGAGGAGACAATGAGCAGTTCTTC	CASSFGGGDNEQFF
TRBV6-1	few	-	TRBJ2-7	TGTGCCAGCCGGTACAGGCAAGGCTACGAGCAGTACTTC	CASRYRQGYEQYF
TRBV27	-	TRBD1	TRBJ1-4	TGTGCCAGCAGGGCCAGGGGGAAAAGTAATGAAAAACTGTTTTTT	CASRARGKSNEKLFF
TRBV30	-	-	TRBJ2-3	TGTGCCTGGGCCGCGGGCACAGATACGCAGTATTTT	CAWAAGTDTQYF
TRBV29-1	-	-	TRBJ1-2	TGCAGCGTTGAGGATAGGGATTTAAACTATGGCTACACCTTC	CSVEDRDLNYGYTF
TRBV15	-	-	TRBJ2-7	TGTGCCACCAGCAGAGAAGGGGCGTTCTCCTACGAGCAGTACTTC	CATSREGAFSYEQYF
TRBV27	-	-	TRBJ2-1	TGTGCCAGCAGTTTGCGGGTTTCGTCGTTTAATGTGTTCTTC	CASSLRVSSFNVFF
TRBV7-9	once	-	TRBJ2-1	TGTGCCAGCACCCCCCACATATCCTACAATGAGCAGTTCTTC	CASTPHISYNEQFF
TRBV27	-	-	TRBJ1-2	TGTGCCAGCAGTTTATCGAGGGGGGGGGCGGATGGCTACACCTTC	CASSLSRGGADGYTF
TRBV15	-	TRBD1	TRBJ2-5	TGTGCCACCAGCAGAAACAGGGGGCGAGAGACCCAGTACTTC	CATSRNRGRETQYF
TRBV7-7	-	TRBD2	TRBJ2-1	TGTGCCAGCAGCCTCGGGAGGTCTGTTTACAATGAGCAGTTCTTC	CASSLGRSVYNEQFF
TRBV4-1	-	-	TRBJ2-1	TGCGCCAGCAGACAACCGACTCAGGGGAGCTCCTACAATGAGCAGTTCTTC	CASRQPTQGSSYNEQFF
TRBV14	-	TRBD2	TRBJ2-3	TGTGCCAGCAGCCAAGAGAGGCGGGAGACGTCGTGGGGGTTCGATACGCAGTATTTT	CASSQERRETSWGFDTQYF
TRBV19	once	-	TRBJ1-1	TGTGCCAGTAGTATTCGTTGGGGGGCTGACACTGAAGCTTTCTTT	CASSIRWGADTEAFF
TRBV7-3	-	TRBD1	TRBJ1-2	TGTGCCAGCAGCGATACAGGGGGCAATGGCTACACCTTC	CASSDTGGNGYTF
TRBV19	-	-	TRBJ1-1	TGTGCCAGTAGTATAGACCCGAGAGAGGGTTTGAACACTGAAGCTTTCTTT	CASSIDPREGLNTEAFF
TRBV5-1	-	TRBD1	TRBJ2-2	TGCGCCAGCAGCCCCGGGACAGGGGCCGTAACCGGGGAGCTGTTTTTT	CASSPGTGAVTGELFF
TRBV27	-	TRBD1	TRBJ2-2	TGTGCCAGCAGTTGGGACAGGAAGGCCGGGGAGCTGTTTTTT	CASSWDRKAGELFF
TRBV15	-	-	TRBJ2-7	TGTGCCACCAGCACCTCGACAAACTACGAGCAGTACTTC	CATSTSTNYEQYF
TRBV10-3	once	TRBD2	TRBJ2-7	TGTGCCATCACCCGGGAGATGAGCGGGGGCTACGAGCAGTACTTC	CAITREMSGGYEQYF
TRBV7-9	-	TRBD2	TRBJ2-7	TGTGCCAGCGGGCCAAGCGGGAGAACCCACGAGCAGTACTTC	CASGPSGRTHEQYF
TRBV27	-	-	TRBJ2-1	TGTGCCAGCAGTCCCCGTAGGGCGGACAAGAATTACAATGAGCAGTTCTTC	CASSPRRADKNYNEQFF
TRBV4-1	once	TRBD1	TRBJ2-7	TGCGCCAGCAGCCAAGTCCCCCAGGGGGCAGGTCGGACAGGCGAGCAGTACTTC	CASSQVPQGAGRTGEQYF
TRBV27	-	-	TRBJ2-5	TGTGCCAGCAGTCTCATCCCCGGGGAGACCCAGTACTTC	CASSLIPGETQYF